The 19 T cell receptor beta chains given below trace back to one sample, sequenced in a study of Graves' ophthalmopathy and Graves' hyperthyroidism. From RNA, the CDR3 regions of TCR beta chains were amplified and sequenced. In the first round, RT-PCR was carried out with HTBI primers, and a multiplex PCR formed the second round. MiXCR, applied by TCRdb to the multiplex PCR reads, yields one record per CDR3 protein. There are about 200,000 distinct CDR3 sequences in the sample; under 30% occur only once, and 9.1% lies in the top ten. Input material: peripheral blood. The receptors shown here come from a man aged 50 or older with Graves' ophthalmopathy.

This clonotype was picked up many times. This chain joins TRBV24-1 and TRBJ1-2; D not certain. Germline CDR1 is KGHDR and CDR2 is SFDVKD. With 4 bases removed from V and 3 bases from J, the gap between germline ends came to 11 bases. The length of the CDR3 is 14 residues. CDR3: CATSDSKPYYGYTF. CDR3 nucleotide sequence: TGTGCCACCAGTGACAGCAAGCCGTACTATGGCTACACCTTC.

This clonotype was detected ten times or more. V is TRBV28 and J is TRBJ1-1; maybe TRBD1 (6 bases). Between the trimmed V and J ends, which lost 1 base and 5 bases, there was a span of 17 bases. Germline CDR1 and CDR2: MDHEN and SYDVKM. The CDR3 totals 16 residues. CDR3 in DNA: TGTGCCAGCAGTTTATCCCTATCCCCTGGACAGACTGAAGCTTTCTTT. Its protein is CASSLSLSPGQTEAFF.

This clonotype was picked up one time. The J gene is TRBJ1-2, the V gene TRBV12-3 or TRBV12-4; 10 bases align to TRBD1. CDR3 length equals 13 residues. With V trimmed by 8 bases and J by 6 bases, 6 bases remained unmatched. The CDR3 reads CASWTGGWDGYTF. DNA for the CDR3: TGTGCCAGCTGGACAGGGGGTTGGGATGGCTACACCTTC.

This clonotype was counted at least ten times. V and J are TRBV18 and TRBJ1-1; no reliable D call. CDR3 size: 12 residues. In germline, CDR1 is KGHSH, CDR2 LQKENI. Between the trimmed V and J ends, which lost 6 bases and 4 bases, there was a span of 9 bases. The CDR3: CASSGDSTEAFF. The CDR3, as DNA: TGTGCCAGCTCCGGGGATTCCACTGAAGCTTTCTTT.

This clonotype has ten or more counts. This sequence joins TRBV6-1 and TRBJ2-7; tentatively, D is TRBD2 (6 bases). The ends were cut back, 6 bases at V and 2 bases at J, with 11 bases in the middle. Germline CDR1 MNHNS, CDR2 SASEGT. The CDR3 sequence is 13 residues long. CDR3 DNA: TGTGCCAGCAGCCCGGGGGAGGCCTACGAGCAGTACTTC. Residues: CASSPGEAYEQYF.

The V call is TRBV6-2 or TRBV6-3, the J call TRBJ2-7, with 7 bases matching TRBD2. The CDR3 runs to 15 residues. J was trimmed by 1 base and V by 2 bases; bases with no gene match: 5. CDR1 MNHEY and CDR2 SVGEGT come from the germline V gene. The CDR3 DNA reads TGTGCCAGCAGTTACGGAGGAGCGGGGTCCTACGAGCAGTACTTC. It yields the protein CASSYGGAGSYEQYF.

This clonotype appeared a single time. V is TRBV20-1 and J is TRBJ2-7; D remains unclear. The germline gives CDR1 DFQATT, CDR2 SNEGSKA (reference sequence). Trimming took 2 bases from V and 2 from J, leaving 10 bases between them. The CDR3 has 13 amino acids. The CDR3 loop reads CSARSTTTYEQYF. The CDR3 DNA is TGCAGTGCTAGATCGACCACGACCTACGAGCAGTACTTC.

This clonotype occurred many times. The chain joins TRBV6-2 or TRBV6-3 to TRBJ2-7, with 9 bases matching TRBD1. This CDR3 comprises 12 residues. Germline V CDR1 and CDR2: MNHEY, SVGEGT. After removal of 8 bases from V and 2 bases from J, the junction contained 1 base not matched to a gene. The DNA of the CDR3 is TGTGCCAGCGGGACAGGGCCCTACGAGCAGTACTTC. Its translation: CASGTGPYEQYF.

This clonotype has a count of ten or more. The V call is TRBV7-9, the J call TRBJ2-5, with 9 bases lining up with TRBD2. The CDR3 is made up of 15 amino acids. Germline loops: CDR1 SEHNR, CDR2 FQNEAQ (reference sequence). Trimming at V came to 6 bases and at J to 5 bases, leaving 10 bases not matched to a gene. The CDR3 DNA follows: TGTGCCAGCAGTCTCCGCGGGAGGGCCGGCGAGACCCAGTACTTC. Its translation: CASSLRGRAGETQYF.

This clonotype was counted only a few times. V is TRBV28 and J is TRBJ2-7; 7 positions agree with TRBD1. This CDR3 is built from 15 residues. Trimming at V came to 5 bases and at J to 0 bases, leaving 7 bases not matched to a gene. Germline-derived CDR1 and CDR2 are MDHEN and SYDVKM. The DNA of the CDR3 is TGTGCCAGCAGTATACAGGGGACCTCCTCCTACGAGCAGTACTTC. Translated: CASSIQGTSSYEQYF.

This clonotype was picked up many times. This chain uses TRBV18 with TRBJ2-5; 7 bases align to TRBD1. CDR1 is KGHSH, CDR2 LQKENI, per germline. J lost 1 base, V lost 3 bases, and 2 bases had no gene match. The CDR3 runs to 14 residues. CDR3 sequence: CASSPYRGQETQYF. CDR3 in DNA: TGTGCCAGCTCACCCTACAGGGGCCAAGAGACCCAGTACTTC.

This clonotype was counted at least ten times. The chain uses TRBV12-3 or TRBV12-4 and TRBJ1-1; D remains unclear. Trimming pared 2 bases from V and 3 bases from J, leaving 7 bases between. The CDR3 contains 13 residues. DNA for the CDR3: TGTGCCAGCAGTTTAAGGGTCGACACTGAAGCTTTCTTT. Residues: CASSLRVDTEAFF.

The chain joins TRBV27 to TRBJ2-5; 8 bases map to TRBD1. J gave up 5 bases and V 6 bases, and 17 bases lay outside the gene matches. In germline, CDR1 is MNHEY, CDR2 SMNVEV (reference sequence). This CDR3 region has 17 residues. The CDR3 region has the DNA TGTGCCAGCAGCTTAGTCCCGGACAGGGCGGATGGGGAGACCCAGTACTTC. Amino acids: CASSLVPDRADGETQYF.

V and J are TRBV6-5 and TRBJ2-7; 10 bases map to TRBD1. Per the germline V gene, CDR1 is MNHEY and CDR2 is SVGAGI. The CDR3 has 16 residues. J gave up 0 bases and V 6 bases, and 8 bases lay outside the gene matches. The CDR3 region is CASRYAGTGVSYEQYF. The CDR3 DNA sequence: TGTGCCAGCAGGTACGCCGGGACAGGGGTCTCCTACGAGCAGTACTTC.

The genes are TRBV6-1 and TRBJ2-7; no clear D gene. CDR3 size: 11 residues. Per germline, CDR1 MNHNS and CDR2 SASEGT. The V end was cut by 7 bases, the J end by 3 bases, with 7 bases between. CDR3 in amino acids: CASNHNYEQYF. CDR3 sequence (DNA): TGTGCCAGCAACCACAACTACGAGCAGTACTTC.

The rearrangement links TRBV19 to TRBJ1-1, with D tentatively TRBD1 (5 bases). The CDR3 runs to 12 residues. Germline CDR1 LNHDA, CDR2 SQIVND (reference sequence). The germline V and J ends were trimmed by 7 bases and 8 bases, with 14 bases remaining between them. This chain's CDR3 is CASKSIGTEAFF. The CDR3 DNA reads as TGTGCCAGTAAATCCATCGGGACGGAAGCTTTCTTT.

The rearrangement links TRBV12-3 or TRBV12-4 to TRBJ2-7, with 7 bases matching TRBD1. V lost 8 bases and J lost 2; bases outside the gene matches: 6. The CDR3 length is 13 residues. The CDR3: CASSVGQTYEQYF. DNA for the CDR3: TGTGCCAGCTCGGTGGGACAGACCTACGAGCAGTACTTC.

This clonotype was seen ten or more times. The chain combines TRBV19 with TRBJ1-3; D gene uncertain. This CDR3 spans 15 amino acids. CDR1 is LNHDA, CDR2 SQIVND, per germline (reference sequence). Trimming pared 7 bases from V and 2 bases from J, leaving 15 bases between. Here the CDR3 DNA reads TGTGCCAGTACCCGGGGAGGGTCCGCTGGAAACACCATATATTTT. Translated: CASTRGGSAGNTIYF.

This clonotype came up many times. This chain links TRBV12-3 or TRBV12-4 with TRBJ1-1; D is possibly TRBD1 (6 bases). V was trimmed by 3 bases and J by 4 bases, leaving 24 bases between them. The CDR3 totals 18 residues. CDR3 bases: TGTGCCAGCAGTTTGGGCCCCCCCACAGGGTATCCGGGCACTGAAGCTTTCTTT. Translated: CASSLGPPTGYPGTEAFF.